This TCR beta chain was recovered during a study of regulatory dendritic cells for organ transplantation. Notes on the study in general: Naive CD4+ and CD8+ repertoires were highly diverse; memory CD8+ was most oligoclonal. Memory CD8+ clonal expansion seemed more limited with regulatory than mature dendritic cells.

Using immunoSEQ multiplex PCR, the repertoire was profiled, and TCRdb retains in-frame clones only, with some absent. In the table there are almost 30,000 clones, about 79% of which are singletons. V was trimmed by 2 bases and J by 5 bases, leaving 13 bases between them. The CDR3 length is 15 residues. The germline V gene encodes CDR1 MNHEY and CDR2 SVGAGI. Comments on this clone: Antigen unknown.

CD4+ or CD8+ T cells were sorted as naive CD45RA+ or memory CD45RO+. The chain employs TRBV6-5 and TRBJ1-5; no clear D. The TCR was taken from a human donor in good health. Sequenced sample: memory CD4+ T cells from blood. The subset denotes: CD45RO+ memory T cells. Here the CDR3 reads CASSYTSGNDQPQHF. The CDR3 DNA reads TGTGCCAGCAGTTACACTTCGGGGAACGATCAGCCCCAGCATTTT.